This T cell receptor (beta chain) was captured by sequencing in a study of cytomegalovirus exposure and HLA in healthy donors. The CDR3 length is 14 residues. From germline, CDR1 is MNHNY and CDR2 SVGAGI (reference sequence). After removal of 6 bases from V and 2 bases from J, the junction contained 3 bases not matched to a gene. PCR primers comprised 60 Vbeta and 13 Jbeta primers. The data were produced by immunoSEQ multiplex PCR, yet TCRdb's version contains in-frame clones alone and is incomplete. The sample records over 200,000 clones, about 80% being singletons. Sequenced material: PBMCs. The J gene is TRBJ2-2, the V gene TRBV6-6; 7 nucleotides line up with TRBD1. The receptor was derived from a male donor in good health and CMV-seronegative. CDR3 DNA sequence: TGTGCCAGCAGCGGACAGGTTAACACCGGGGAGCTGTTTTTT. Protein: CASSGQVNTGELFF.